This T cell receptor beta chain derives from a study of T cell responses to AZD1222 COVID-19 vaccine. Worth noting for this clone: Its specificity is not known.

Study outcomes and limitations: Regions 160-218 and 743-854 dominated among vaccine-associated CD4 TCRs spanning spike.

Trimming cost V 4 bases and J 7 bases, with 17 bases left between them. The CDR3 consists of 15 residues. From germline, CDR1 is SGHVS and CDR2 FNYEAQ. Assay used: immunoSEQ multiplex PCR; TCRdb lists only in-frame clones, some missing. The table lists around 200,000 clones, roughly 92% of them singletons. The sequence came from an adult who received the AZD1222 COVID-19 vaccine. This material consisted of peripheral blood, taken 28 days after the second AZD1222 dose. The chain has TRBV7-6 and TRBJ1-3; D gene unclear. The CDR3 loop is CASSSSREKGNTIYF. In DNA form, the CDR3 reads TGTGCCAGCAGCTCTTCTCGGGAAAAAGGCAACACCATATATTTT.